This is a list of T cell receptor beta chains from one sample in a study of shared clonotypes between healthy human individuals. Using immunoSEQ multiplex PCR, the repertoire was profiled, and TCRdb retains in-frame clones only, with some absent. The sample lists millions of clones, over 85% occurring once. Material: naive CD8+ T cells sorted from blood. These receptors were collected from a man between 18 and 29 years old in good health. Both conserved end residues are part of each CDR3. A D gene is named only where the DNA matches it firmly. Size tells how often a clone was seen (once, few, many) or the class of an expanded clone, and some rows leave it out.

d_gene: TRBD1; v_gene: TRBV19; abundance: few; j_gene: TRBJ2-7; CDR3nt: TGTGCCAGTAGTCCGGGACAGGGGCCCTACGAGCAGTACTTC; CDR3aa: CASSPGQGPYEQYF
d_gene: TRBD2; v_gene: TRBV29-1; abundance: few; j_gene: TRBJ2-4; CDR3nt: TGCAGCGTTAGCACCGGGACTAGCGGGGGGGTCTACCCTCAGTACTTC; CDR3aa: CSVSTGTSGGVYPQYF
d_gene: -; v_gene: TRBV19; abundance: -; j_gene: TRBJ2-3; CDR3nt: TGTGCCAGCAGACCACTAGACACCGATACGCAGTATTTT; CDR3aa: CASRPLDTDTQYF
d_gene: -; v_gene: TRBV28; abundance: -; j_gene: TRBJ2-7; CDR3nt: TGTGCCAGCAGAGATCAGGGGATATACGAGCAGTACTTC; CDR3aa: CASRDQGIYEQYF
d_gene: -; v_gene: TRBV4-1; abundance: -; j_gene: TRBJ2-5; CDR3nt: TGCGCCAGCAGCCATGAAACTCCGGAGACCCAGTACTTC; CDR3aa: CASSHETPETQYF
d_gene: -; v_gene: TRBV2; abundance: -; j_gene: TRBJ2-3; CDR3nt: TGTGCCAGCAGGCGAGAAGATACGCAGTATTTT; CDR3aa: CASRREDTQYF
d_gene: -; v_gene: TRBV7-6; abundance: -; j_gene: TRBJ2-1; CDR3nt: TGTGCCAGCAGCCCTCGGCAGGGCCGTAGGAATGAGCAGTTCTTC; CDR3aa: CASSPRQGRRNEQFF
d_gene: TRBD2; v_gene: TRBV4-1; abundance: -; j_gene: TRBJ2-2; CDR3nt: TGCGCCAGCAGCCAACTACCCCCGCGGGGGTCCACCGGGGAGCTGTTTTTT; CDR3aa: CASSQLPPRGSTGELFF
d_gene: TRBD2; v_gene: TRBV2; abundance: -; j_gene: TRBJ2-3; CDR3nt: TGTGCCAGCAATGTAGTTAGCGGGAGGACAGATACGCAGTATTTT; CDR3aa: CASNVVSGRTDTQYF
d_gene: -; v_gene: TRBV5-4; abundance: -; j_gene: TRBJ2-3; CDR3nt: TGTGCCAGCAGCTTGGTAGCAGGACTTACAGATACGCAGTATTTT; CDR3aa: CASSLVAGLTDTQYF
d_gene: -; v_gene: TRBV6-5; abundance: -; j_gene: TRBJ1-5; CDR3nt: TGTGCCAGCAGTTACTTAGGGGCCCATCAGCCCCAGCATTTT; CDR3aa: CASSYLGAHQPQHF
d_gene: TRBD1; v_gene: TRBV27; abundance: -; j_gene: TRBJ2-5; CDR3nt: TGTGCCAGCAGTCCGACAGGGGCTGGAGAGACCCAGTACTTC; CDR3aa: CASSPTGAGETQYF
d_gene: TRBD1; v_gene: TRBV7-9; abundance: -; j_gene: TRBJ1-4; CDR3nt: TGTGCCAGCAGCTCCAAGACAGGGAGGAATGAAAAACTGTTTTTT; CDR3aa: CASSSKTGRNEKLFF
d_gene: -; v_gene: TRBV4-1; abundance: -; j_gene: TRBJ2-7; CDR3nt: TGCGCCAGCAGCCTTAGGGACCCCTCCTACGAGCAGTACTTC; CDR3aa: CASSLRDPSYEQYF
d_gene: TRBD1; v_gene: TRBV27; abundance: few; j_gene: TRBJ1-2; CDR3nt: TGTGCCAGCAGCCTAACAGGGGCGAATTATGGCTACACCTTC; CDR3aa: CASSLTGANYGYTF
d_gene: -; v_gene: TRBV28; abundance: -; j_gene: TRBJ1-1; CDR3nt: TGTGCCAGCAGTTTCGGTGGACCAAACACTGAAGCTTTCTTT; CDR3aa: CASSFGGPNTEAFF
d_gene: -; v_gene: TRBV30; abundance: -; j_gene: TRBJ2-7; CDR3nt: TGTGCCTGGAGTGAAGGCGCAGGGACCTACGAGCAGTACTTC; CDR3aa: CAWSEGAGTYEQYF
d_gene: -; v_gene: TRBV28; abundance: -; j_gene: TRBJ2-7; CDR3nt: TGTGCCAGCAGTTTCACCGGGACCGCTTCCTACGAGCAGTACTTC; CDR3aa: CASSFTGTASYEQYF
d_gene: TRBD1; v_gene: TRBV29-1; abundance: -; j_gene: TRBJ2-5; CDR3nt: TGCAGCGTCGAAGCGCAGGGGGCGCTGATAGAGACCCAGTACTTC; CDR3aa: CSVEAQGALIETQYF
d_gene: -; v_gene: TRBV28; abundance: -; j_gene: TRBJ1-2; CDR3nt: TGTGCCAGCAGTTTCCTACAGGTGGGCGACGGCTACACCTTC; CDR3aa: CASSFLQVGDGYTF
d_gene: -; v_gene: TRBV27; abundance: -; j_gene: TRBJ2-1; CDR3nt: TGTGCCAGCAGTTTTAGTGGGAATGAGCAGTTCTTC; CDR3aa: CASSFSGNEQFF
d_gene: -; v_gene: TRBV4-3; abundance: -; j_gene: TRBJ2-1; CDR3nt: TGCGCCAGCAGCCAACACCGGGGGAGCTCCTACAATGAGCAGTTCTTC; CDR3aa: CASSQHRGSSYNEQFF
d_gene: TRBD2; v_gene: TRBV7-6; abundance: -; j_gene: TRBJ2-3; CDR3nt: TGTGCCAGCAGCTTATATGGTAGCGGGATCAATACGCAGTATTTT; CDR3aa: CASSLYGSGINTQYF
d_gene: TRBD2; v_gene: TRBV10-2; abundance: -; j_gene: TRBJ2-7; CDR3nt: TGCGCCAGCAGTGATCCTAGCGGGGCTCCCTCCTACGAGCAGTACTTC; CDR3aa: CASSDPSGAPSYEQYF
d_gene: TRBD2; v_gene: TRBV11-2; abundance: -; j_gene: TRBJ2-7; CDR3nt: TGTGCCAGCAGCTCCCATAGCGGGGAGGGCTACGAGCAGTACTTC; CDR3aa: CASSSHSGEGYEQYF
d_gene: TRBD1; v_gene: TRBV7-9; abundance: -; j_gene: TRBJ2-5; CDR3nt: TGTGCCAGCAGCGAACCCGGGACAGGGCGCGAGACCCAGTACTTC; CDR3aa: CASSEPGTGRETQYF
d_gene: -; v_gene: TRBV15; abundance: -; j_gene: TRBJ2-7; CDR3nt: TGTGCCACCAGCGGTCAGGGCTACGAGCAGTACTTC; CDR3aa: CATSGQGYEQYF
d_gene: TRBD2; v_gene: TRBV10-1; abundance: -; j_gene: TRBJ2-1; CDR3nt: TGCGCCAGCAGGGAAAGCGGGGGGGCCAATGAGCAGTTCTTC; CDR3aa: CASRESGGANEQFF
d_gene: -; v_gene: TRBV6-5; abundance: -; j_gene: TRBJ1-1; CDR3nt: TGTGCCAGCAGTACCACAGGGCTCACTGAAGCTTTCTTT; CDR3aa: CASSTTGLTEAFF
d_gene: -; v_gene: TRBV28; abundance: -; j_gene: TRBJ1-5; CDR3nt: TGTGCCAGCAGTTTGTACGGTAATCAGCCCCAGCATTTT; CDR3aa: CASSLYGNQPQHF
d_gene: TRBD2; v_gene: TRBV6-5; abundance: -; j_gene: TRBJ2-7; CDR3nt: TGTGCCAGCAGTTCCGGGACTAACTCCTACGAGCAGTACTTC; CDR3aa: CASSSGTNSYEQYF
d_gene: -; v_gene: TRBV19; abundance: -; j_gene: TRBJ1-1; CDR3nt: TGTGCCAGTAGTATTATAGGGGACACTGAAGCTTTCTTT; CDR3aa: CASSIIGDTEAFF
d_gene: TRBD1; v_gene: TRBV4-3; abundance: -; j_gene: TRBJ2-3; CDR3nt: TGCGCCAGCAGCCAGGGACAGGGTAGCACAGATACGCAGTATTTT; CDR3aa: CASSQGQGSTDTQYF
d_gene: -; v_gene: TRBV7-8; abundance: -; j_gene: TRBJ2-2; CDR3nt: TGTGCCAGCAGCTTAGCTCTGAATAAGATAAGGACCGCCTACACCGGGGAGCTGTTTTTT; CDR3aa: CASSLALNKIRTAYTGELFF
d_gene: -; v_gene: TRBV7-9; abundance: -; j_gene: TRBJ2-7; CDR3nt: TGTGCCAGCAGCTTAGACTCCGTCGGGCAGTACTTC; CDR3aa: CASSLDSVGQYF
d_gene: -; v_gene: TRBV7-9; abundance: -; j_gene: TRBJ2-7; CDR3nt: TGTGCCAGCAGCCACGATGGGGCCGTCCGGACGGGCGGCTACGAGCAGTACTTC; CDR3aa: CASSHDGAVRTGGYEQYF
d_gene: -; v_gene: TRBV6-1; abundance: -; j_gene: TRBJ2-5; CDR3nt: TGTGCCAGCAGAGAAACCGCCGGGACCCTACTTTGGACCCAGTACTTC; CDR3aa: CASRETAGTLLWTQYF
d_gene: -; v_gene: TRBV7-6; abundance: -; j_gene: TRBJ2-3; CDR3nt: TGTGCCAGCAGCTTAGCAGAGACGCTTGATACGCAGTATTTT; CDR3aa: CASSLAETLDTQYF
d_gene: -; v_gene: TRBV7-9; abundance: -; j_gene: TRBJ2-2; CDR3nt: TGTGCCTTGCAGGGTCCGAACACCGGGGAGCTGTTTTTT; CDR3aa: CALQGPNTGELFF
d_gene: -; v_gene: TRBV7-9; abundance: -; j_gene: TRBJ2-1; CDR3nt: TGTGCCAGCAGCTTCGGCGGAGAGCAGTTCTTC; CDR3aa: CASSFGGEQFF
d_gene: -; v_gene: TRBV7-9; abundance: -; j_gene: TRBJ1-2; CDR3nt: TGTGCCAGCAGCTTAGATGAGGGTTACTATGGCTACACCTTC; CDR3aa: CASSLDEGYYGYTF
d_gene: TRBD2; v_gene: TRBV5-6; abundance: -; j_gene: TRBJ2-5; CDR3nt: TGTGCCAGCAGCTCTTTAGCGGGGGGGAGCCAAGAGACCCAGTACTTC; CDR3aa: CASSSLAGGSQETQYF
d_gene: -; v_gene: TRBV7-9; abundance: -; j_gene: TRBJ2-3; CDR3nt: TGTGCCAGCAGCTCTTCGTGGGAAGATACGCAGTATTTT; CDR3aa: CASSSSWEDTQYF
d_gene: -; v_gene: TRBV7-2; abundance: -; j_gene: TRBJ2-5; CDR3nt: TGTGCCAGCAGCGAGGCAGGAGAAGAGACCCAGTACTTC; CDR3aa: CASSEAGEETQYF
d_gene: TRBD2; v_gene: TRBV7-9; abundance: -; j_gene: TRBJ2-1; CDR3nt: TGTGCCAGCAGCTCGGCTAGCGGAATTCTTTACAATGAGCAGTTCTTC; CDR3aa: CASSSASGILYNEQFF
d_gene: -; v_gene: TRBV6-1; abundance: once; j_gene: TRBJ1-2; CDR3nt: TGTGCCAGCAGTGAAGATTTGGTAGGTTCGCAAGCTGATGGCTACACCTTC; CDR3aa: CASSEDLVGSQADGYTF
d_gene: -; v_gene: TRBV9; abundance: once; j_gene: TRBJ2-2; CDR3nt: TGTGCCAGCAGCGTAGCACAGGGCGGAACCGGGGAGCTGTTTTTT; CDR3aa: CASSVAQGGTGELFF
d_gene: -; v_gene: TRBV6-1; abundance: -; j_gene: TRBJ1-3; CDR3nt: TGTGCCAGCAGTGCCGGATCTGGAAACACCATATATTTT; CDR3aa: CASSAGSGNTIYF
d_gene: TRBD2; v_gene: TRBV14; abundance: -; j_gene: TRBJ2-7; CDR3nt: TGTGCCAGCAGGACGAGCGGGGGACCCTACGAGCAGTACTTC; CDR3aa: CASRTSGGPYEQYF
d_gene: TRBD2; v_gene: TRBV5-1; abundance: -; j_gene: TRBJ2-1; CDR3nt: TGCGCCAGCAGCCCGAAATTTAGCGGGGGCTACAATGAGCAGTTCTTC; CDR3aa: CASSPKFSGGYNEQFF
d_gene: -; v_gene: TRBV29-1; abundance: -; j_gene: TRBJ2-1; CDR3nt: TGCAACTCCGAGCGGAGAGCGAAGTACAATGAGCAGTTCTTC; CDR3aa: CNSERRAKYNEQFF
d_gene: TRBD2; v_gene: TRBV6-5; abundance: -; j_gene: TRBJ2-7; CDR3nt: TGTGCCAGCAGCGAACTAGCGATCTCCTACGAGCAGTACTTC; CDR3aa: CASSELAISYEQYF
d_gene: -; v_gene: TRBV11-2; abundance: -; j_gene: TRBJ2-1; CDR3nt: TGTGCCAGCAGCTTAGAGGATGGGACCGCCTTGGATGAGCAGTTCTTC; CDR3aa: CASSLEDGTALDEQFF
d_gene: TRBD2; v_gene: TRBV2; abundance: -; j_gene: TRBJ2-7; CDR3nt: TGTGCCAGCAGCGATAGCCGGGACTACCTCTACGAGCAGTACTTC; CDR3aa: CASSDSRDYLYEQYF
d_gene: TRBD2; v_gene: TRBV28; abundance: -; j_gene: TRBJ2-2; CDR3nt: TGTGCCAGCAGTTTTCCTACTAGCGGGACGAACACCGGGGAGCTGTTTTTT; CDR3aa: CASSFPTSGTNTGELFF
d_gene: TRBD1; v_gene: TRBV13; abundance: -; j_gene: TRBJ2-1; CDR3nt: TGTGCCAGCAGCCATACAGGGGAAAATGAGCAGTTCTTC; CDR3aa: CASSHTGENEQFF
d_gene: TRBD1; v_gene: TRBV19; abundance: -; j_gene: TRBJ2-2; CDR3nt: TGTGCCAGTCGCCGGGACAGGGACACCGGGGAGCTGTTTTTT; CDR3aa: CASRRDRDTGELFF
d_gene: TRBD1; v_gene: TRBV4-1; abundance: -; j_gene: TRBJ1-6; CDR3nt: TGCGCCAGCAGCCAACCGGGACAGGGTGGTTCACCCCTCCACTTT; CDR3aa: CASSQPGQGGSPLHF
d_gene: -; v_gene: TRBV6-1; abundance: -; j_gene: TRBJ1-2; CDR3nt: TGTGCCAGCAGTGGACCCCCGGCGGCCCGGGCTAACTATGGCTACACCTTC; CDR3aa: CASSGPPAARANYGYTF
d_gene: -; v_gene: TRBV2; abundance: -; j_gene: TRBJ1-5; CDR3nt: TGTGCCAGCAGTGATCAAGAAAGGACAGCCGGGGATCAGCCCCAGCATTTT; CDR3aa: CASSDQERTAGDQPQHF